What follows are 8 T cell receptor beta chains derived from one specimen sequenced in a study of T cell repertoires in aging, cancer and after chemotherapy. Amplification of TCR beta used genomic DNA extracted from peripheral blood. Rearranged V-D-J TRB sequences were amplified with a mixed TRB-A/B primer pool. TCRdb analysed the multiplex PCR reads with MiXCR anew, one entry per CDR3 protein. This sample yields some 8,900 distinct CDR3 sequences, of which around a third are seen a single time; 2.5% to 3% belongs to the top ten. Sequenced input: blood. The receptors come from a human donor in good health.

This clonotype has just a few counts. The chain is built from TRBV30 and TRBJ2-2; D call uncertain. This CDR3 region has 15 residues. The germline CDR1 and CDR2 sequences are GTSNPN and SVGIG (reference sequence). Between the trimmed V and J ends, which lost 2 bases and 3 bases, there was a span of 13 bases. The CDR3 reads CAWSYGVMDTGELFF. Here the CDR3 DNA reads TGTGCCTGGAGTTATGGGGTAATGGACACCGGGGAGCTGTTTTTT.

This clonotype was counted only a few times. The CDR3 sequence: CASSSLPGQGGGYTF. CDR3 sequence (DNA): TGTGCCAGCAGCTCGCTACCGGGACAGGGGGGTGGCTACACCTTC. V gene TRBV7-6 combines with J gene TRBJ1-2; 11 positions agree with TRBD1. Germline V CDR1 and CDR2: SGHVS, FNYEAQ. The CDR3 has 15 amino acids. V shed 4 bases, J shed 7 bases, and the junction held 8 bases outside the gene matches. The full variable domain, with the rest looked up from reference TRBV7-6 and TRBJ1-2, is GAGVSQSPRYKVTKRGQDVALRCDPISGHVSLYWYRQALGQGPEFLTYFNYEAQQDKSGLPNDRFSAERPEGSISTLTIQRTEQRDSAMYRCASSSLPGQGGGYTFGSGTRLTVV.

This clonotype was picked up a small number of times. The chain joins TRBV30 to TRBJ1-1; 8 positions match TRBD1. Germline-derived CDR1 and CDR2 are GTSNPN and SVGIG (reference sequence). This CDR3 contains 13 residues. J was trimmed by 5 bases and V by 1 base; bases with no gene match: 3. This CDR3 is CAWSGQGWTEAFF. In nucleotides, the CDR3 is TGTGCCTGGAGTGGACAGGGGTGGACTGAAGCTTTCTTT.

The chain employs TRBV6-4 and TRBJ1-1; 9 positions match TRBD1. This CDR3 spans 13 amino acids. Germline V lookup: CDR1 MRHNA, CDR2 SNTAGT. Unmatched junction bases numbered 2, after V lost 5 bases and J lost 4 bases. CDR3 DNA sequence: TGTGCCAGCAGTCACAGGGGGCCCACTGAAGCTTTCTTT. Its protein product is CASSHRGPTEAFF.

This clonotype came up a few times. The CDR3 reads CAISESGTGRTDTQYF. The DNA for the CDR3 is TGTGCCATCAGTGAGTCTGGGACAGGTAGGACAGATACGCAGTATTTT. V is TRBV10-3 and J is TRBJ2-3, with 8 bases that match TRBD1. The germline gives CDR1 ENHRY, CDR2 SYGVKD. The CDR3 has 16 residues. After removal of 0 bases from V and 3 bases from J, the junction contained 5 bases not matched to a gene.

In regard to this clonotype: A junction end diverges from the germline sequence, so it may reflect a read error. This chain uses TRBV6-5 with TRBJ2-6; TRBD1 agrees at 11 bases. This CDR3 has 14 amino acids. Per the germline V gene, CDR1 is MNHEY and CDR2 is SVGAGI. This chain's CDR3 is CASRAGTGGNVLTF. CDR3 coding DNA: TGTGCCAGCAGGGCCGGGACAGGGGGCAACGTCCTGACTTTC.

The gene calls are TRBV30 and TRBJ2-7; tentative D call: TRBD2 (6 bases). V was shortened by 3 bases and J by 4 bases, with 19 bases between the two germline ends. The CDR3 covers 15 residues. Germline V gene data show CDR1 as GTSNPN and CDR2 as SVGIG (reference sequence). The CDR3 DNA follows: TGTGCCTGGAGCAGGAGGGCTCTGGGGCGATACGAGCAGTACTTC. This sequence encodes CAWSRRALGRYEQYF.

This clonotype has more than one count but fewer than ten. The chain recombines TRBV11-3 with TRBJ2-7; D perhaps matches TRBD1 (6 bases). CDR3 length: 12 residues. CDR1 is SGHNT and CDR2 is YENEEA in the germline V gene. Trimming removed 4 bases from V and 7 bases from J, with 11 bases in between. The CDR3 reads CASSSLQGEQYF. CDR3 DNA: TGTGCCAGCAGCTCTCTCCAGGGGGAGCAGTACTTC.